This T cell receptor (beta chain) was identified during a study of identical twins. Each donor was a healthy Caucasian. Template switching, a step in the protocol, added a universal primer site, and cDNA carried unique molecular identifiers. TCRdb independently ran MiXCR on the 5' RACE reads; one entry per CDR3 protein. The repertoire includes hundreds of thousands of distinct CDR3 sequences, more than 20% of them detected once, and 2.9% sits in the top ten. These data were likewise used in another study, on T cells expressing NK-cell markers.

The receptor's source is a woman aged 18-30 years in good health. Sample: CD4+ T cells sorted from blood.

This CDR3 reads CATGAVSGNTIYF. The CDR3, as DNA: TGTGCCACAGGGGCCGTCTCTGGAAACACCATATATTTT. The chain links TRBV10-3 to TRBJ1-3; the D gene is possibly TRBD1 (6 bases). The CDR3 is 13 amino acids. Germline CDR1 ENHRY, CDR2 SYGVKD. Deletions cut 10 bases from V and 0 bases from J, with 10 bases between.